This paragraph reports one TCR beta chain. Its target is not known. The entry originates in a study of cytomegalovirus exposure and HLA in healthy donors. Amplification used 60 Vbeta primers and 13 Jbeta primers. Here immunoSEQ multiplex PCR was the method, and the copy in TCRdb shows in-frame clones only, minus some. Altogether about 200,000 clones are present, 60% to 80% being singletons, with the ten largest covering 2% to 2.5%. Study results and caveats: Some V segments (TRBV6-2 and TRBV6-3 among them) were excluded as indistinguishable. Within an earlier analysis, most TCR beta V segments proved productive either about 90% or about 30% of the time. The authors listed over 150 TCR beta chains as cytomegalovirus-associated. A later analysis appeared to link common viral pathogens to several of the most significant clusters.

This CDR3 has 19 residues. V lost 5 bases and J lost 2; bases outside the gene matches: 20. In germline, CDR1 is LNHDA, CDR2 SQIVND (reference sequence). This chain joins TRBV19 and TRBJ2-7; the match to TRBD1 covers 8 bases. The origin of this receptor is a woman aged 25 to 39 in good health and CMV-seropositive. The material sequenced was PBMCs. Here the CDR3 DNA reads TGTGCCAGTAGTCAACAGGGGGTCGGGACTCTTAAAAATCCCTACGAGCAGTACTTC. This sequence encodes CASSQQGVGTLKNPYEQYF.